What follows are 17 T cell receptor beta chains derived from one specimen sequenced in a study of cytomegalovirus exposure and HLA in healthy donors. The PCR employed 60 Vbeta primers together with 13 Jbeta primers. Method: immunoSEQ multiplex PCR; TCRdb's copy keeps in-frame clones and lacks some. This table has 110,000 to 150,000 clones, 80% appearing once. Material: PBMCs. These receptors came from a man between 35 and 55 years old in good health and CMV-seronegative.

This rearrangement joins TRBV7-7 to TRBJ2-5; D is perhaps TRBD2 (6 bases). The J call could be wrong; TRBJ2-7 is a better fit for the DNA end. The CDR3 runs 15 residues. Germline CDR1 and CDR2: SSHAT and FNYEAQ (reference sequence). CDR3 bases: TGTGCCAGCAGCTTAGGGGCGGGGCCGGACTACGAGCAGTACTTC. It specifies CASSLGAGPDYEQYF.

The genes are TRBV10-3 and TRBJ2-7, with TRBD1 identical over 10 bases. V lost 8 bases and J lost 3; bases outside the gene matches: 10. In germline, CDR1 is ENHRY, CDR2 SYGVKD. CDR3 length equals 15 residues. The CDR3, as DNA: TGTGCCATCGAAGCTCGGGACAGGGGAGTCTACGAGCAGTACTTC. This codes for CAIEARDRGVYEQYF.

This chain connects TRBV4-1 to TRBJ2-7; 10 bases fit TRBD1. The CDR3 length is 14 residues. The V gene's germline CDR1 is MGHRA and CDR2 YSYEKL. J was trimmed by 6 bases and V by 4 bases; bases with no gene match: 6. The CDR3 protein is CASSRGGTGVEQYF. CDR3 nucleotides: TGCGCCAGCAGCCGAGGCGGGACAGGGGTCGAGCAGTACTTC.

The chain links TRBV29-1 to TRBJ2-1; TRBD1 matches 7 bases. CDR3 length: 11 amino acids. Per germline, CDR1 SQVTM and CDR2 ANQGSEA. With V trimmed by 7 bases and J by 5 bases, 2 bases remained unmatched. Here the CDR3 DNA reads TGCAGCGGCACAGGGGACAATGAGCAGTTCTTC. This sequence encodes CSGTGDNEQFF.

This sequence joins TRBV18 and TRBJ1-5, with D unresolved. This CDR3 is 15 amino acids long. Trimming pared 5 bases from V and 7 bases from J, leaving 18 bases between. CDR1 is KGHSH and CDR2 is LQKENI in the germline V gene. CDR3 bases: TGTGCCAGCTCAACGGAGGCGGCATCGAAGCAGCCCCAGCATTTT. As protein: CASSTEAASKQPQHF.

This clone was seen only once. J is TRBJ2-5 and V is TRBV5-1; unclear D gene. The CDR3 contains 17 residues. Germline V gene data show CDR1 as SGHRS and CDR2 as YFSETQ. V was pared by 0 bases and J by 0 bases, with 15 bases between. CDR3 loop: CASSLAAAIPYQETQYF. CDR3 bases: TGCGCCAGCAGCTTGGCCGCGGCTATACCGTACCAAGAGACCCAGTACTTC.

The chain couples TRBV18 to TRBJ2-5, with 8 bases matching TRBD2. Looked up from germline, CDR1 is KGHSH and CDR2 is LQKENI. Trimming took 1 base from V and 5 from J; bases not matched to a gene: 3. The length of the CDR3 is 14 residues. The CDR3 DNA sequence: TGTGCCAGCTCACCACGGACTAGCTCGGAGACCCAGTACTTC. Protein: CASSPRTSSETQYF.

The rearrangement joins TRBV18 to TRBJ1-5; 7 bases match TRBD1. With V trimmed by 3 bases and J by 2 bases, 7 bases remained unmatched. CDR3 length: 16 residues. The germline gives CDR1 KGHSH, CDR2 LQKENI. The CDR3 sequence: CASSPTEGGGNQPQHF. CDR3 DNA sequence: TGTGCCAGCTCACCTACTGAAGGGGGCGGCAATCAGCCCCAGCATTTT.

This rearrangement joins TRBV6-1 to TRBJ1-1; the D is unclear. The CDR3 contains 14 residues. Trimming shortened V by 11 bases and J by 7 bases, and 23 bases separated the two germline ends. Germline V CDR1 and CDR2: MNHNS, SASEGT. The CDR3 DNA is TGTGCCGGGTCGGAGTTGCCCTCCAGATTTGAAGCTTTCTTT. This translates into CAGSELPSRFEAFF.

The CDR3 coding sequence is TGTGCCAGCAGCCGCGGGGGAGACACTGAAGCTTTCTTT. Its protein is CASSRGGDTEAFF. The chain links TRBV28 to TRBJ1-1; the D gene is possibly TRBD1 (5 bases). Looked up from germline, CDR1 is MDHEN and CDR2 is SYDVKM. The CDR3 sequence is 13 residues long. V was pared by 6 bases and J by 3 bases, with 11 bases between.

This sequence joins TRBV10-3 and TRBJ2-5; tentative D call: TRBD2 (5 bases). Germline-derived CDR1 and CDR2 are ENHRY and SYGVKD. This CDR3 region has 12 residues. V was pared by 6 bases and J by 5 bases, with 10 bases between. CDR3 DNA: TGTGCCATCAGCCGACCGGGGGAGACCCAGTACTTC. This translates into CAISRPGETQYF.

The chain recombines TRBV5-4 with TRBJ1-3; D not certain. The CDR3 is 14 residues long. V was shortened by 4 bases and J by 0 bases, with 8 bases between the two germline ends. Germline CDR1 reads SGHNT; CDR2 reads YYREEE (reference sequence). The DNA of the CDR3 is TGTGCCAGCAGCGTCCGGTTCTCTGGAAACACCATATATTTT. As protein: CASSVRFSGNTIYF.

Note on this clone: The same CDR3 is also encoded by other DNA sequences in this sample. The V call is TRBV30, the J call TRBJ1-6; the D is unclear. Trimming shortened V by 3 bases and J by 4 bases, and 7 bases separated the two germline ends. The CDR3 extends over 13 amino acids. The V gene's germline CDR1 is GTSNPN and CDR2 SVGIG (reference sequence). CDR3 coding DNA: TGTGCCTGGAGCTCGGGGTATAATTCACCCCTCCACTTT. Protein sequence: CAWSSGYNSPLHF.

This rearrangement joins TRBV6-5 to TRBJ1-6; D is possibly TRBD1 (5 bases). The CDR3 contains 13 residues. Germline V CDR1 and CDR2: MNHEY, SVGAGI. Trimming left V 6 bases short and J 9 bases short, with 12 bases between. In nucleotides, the CDR3 is TGTGCCAGCAGCCCACGGGGGAGTTCACCCCTCCACTTT. This gives the protein CASSPRGSSPLHF.

The chain has TRBV29-1 and TRBJ1-1, with a tentative D call TRBD1 (6 bases). Germline loops: CDR1 SQVTM, CDR2 ANQGSEA. This CDR3 has 14 residues. With 4 bases removed from V and 2 bases from J, the gap between germline ends came to 14 bases. The CDR3 DNA reads as TGCAGCGTTGGAATGACAGGTTCAAACACTGAAGCTTTCTTT. Its protein is CSVGMTGSNTEAFF.

The chain recombines TRBV7-2 with TRBJ2-3; 10 positions agree with TRBD1. The V and J ends lost 1 base and 5 bases, in that order; junction bases with no gene match: 3. CDR3 size: 15 residues. CDR1 and CDR2 from the germline V gene are SGHTA and FQGNSA. This CDR3 is CASSLGQGALDTQYF. The DNA for the CDR3 is TGTGCCAGCAGCTTAGGACAGGGGGCCTTAGATACGCAGTATTTT.

This chain links TRBV6-1 with TRBJ1-6; D remains ambiguous. The CDR3 covers 13 residues. Germline values: CDR1 MNHNS, CDR2 SASEGT. Trimming removed 8 bases at V and 7 bases at J, with 12 bases between. CDR3 residues: CASCTQKNSPLHF. In DNA form, the CDR3 reads TGTGCCAGCTGCACACAGAAGAATTCACCCCTCCACTTT.